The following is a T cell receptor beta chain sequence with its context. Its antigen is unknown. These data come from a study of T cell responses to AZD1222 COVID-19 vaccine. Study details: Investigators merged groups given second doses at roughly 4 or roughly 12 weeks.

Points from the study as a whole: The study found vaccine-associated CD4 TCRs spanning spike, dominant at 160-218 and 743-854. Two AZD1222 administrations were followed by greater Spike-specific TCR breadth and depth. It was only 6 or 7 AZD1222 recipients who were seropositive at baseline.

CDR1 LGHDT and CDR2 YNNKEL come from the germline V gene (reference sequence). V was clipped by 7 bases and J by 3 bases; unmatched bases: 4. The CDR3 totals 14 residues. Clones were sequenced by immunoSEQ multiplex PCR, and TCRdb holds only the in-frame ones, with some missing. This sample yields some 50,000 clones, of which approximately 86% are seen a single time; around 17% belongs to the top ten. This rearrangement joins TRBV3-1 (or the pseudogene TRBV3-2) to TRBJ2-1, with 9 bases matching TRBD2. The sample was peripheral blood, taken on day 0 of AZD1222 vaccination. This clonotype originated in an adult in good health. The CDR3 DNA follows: TGTGCCAGCAAAGTAGCGGGAGTCTACAATGAGCAGTTCTTC. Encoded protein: CASKVAGVYNEQFF.